This T cell receptor beta chain is drawn from a study of beta chain features in type 1 diabetes (dated 2018 in TCRdb). Background on the whole study: Patients and healthy donors did not differ in mean age, gender distribution, total cell number or subset yield. Whereas all 30 or so donors provided naive and central memory subsets, regulatory and stem cell-like memory subsets were isolated from just 8 patients and about 8 healthy donors. The study compared TCRB repertoires of sorted circulating CD4+ T cell subsets between recently diagnosed type 1 diabetes patients and matched healthy donors. A total of 85 million to 140 million sorted cells were examined across all samples, and a strong correlation was observed between cell number per subset and RNA yield. The full study reports these points: A moderate but significant shortening of TCRB CDR3 length was observed in type 1 diabetes patients in all four CD4+ subsets. Shorter templates might be favored by PCR, yet because patient and control samples were amplified and corrected together, any such skew would affect both groups equally. Because cDNA was sequenced instead of genomic DNA, activated cells with high expression could be over-represented, although the groups did not differ in activation or CD3 levels. Patients with type 1 diabetes made fewer insertions and deleted more nucleotides at VDJ recombination sites, implying thymic rearrangement abnormalities. Because small numbers of individuals were included in the HLA sub-analyses, any influence of HLA type on TCRB rearrangement was left unresolved. The naive, central memory and regulatory TCRB repertoires appeared to resemble one another more closely among patients than among healthy donors.

Each donor gave one peripheral blood draw, averaging approximately 0.12 L, which was collected into heparinised tubes. Naive, central memory, regulatory and stem cell-like memory CD4+ T cells were sorted on a BD FACSAria II using a panel including CD45RO, CCR7, CD25, CD127, CD95 and CD27. A purity above 98% was achieved for all sorted populations. PBMCs were isolated immediately by Lymphoprep density gradient centrifugation and stained directly without culture. So that batch effects would be minimized, each experiment stained and sorted samples in pairs, pairing one healthy donor with one patient. Looking up the germline V gene yields CDR1 SQVTM and CDR2 ANQGSEA. Germline trimming amounts to 4 bases on V and 6 bases on J, with 4 as the count of junction bases outside the gene matches. Spanning cysteine to phenylalanine, the CDR3 consists of 12 amino acids. Left in the record is the CDR3 DNA by itself, 36 bases read in frame from the first base.

All of the isolated RNA was reverse transcribed with the High Capacity cDNA Reverse Transcription Kit, so expressed TCRB transcripts were sequenced. Deep immunoSEQ sequencing was applied to naive, central memory and regulatory T cell samples, giving an average of around 3.4 million total reads per sample. Sorted cells were lysed in RLT buffer and RNA was extracted with DNase-treated RNeasy Micro or Mini kits, depending on cell number. Each cell subset was processed separately to prevent cross-contamination, with patient and healthy donor samples processed together. TCRB sequences were amplified from cDNA with the immunoSEQ multiplex PCR, producing 87-bp fragments spanning the CDR3 region. Amplicons were sequenced on the Illumina HiSeq platform. Processing in the source paper ran as follows. Synthetic template baselines were used to correct PCR bias computationally, reads within Hamming distance 2 were collapsed together, and singletons that could not be merged were discarded. Reads were aligned to IMGT to assign V, D and J genes, CDR3 length, and insertions or deletions at six rearrangement sites. Within each subset, clonotype counts were normalized to sorted cell number, and only after that were true diversity and Gini coefficients computed with the tcR R package. The overlap coefficient, calculated on TCRB nucleotide sequences, was used to quantify repertoire sharing. As a proxy for the pre-selection repertoire, out-of-frame TCRB sequences from naive cells were analyzed. TCRdb mirrors the immuneACCESS table, restricted to in-frame sequences. Some clones are absent from its copies; in checked studies, under half trace to an unresolved V gene, and the reason for the others is unknown. The D gene and trimming were derived from the DNA, and the V and J assignments and clone size from that table. The sample yields about 350,000 clones; less than 20% were counted once. Around 0.044% of the sample is taken by the ten largest.

About this clone itself: The specificity of this receptor is unknown. No base qualities exist here, and no much larger clone lies one base off it. Additional DNA sequences in this sample encode the identical CDR3.

Input material: naive CD4+ T cells from blood. This specimen's cell subset or site label, per the study, means: true naive CD4+ T cells. The source of this sequence is a woman aged 18-35 years in good health. The chain is made from TRBV29-1 and TRBJ1-2, with 8 central nucleotides matching TRBD1. The CDR3 reads as follows: CSVVGQGNGYTF. The DNA sequence is TGCAGCGTTGTAGGACAGGGAAATGGCTACACCTTC.